A single sample is the source of the 2 T cell receptor beta chains below, sequenced in a study of shared clonotypes between healthy human individuals. The protocol was immunoSEQ multiplex PCR, while the TCRdb copy is restricted to in-frame clones and leaves out a portion. The data contain roughly 1,600,000 clones, approximately 98.5% of them seen just once; the ten biggest clones take up 0.36%. The sequenced sample consisted of naive CD4+ T cells sorted from blood. Stated subset: CD45RA+ positively selected. The receptor source for this set is a man in his thirties or forties in good health.

The J gene is TRBJ1-5, the V gene TRBV7-2; maybe TRBD1 (6 bases). From germline, CDR1 is SGHTA and CDR2 FQGNSA. V lost 6 bases and J lost 11, with 23 bases in between. The CDR3 length is 15 residues. The CDR3, as DNA: TGTGCCAGCAGGGAGGTGGGGGGCAAGGAGGTGGCCCAGCATTTT. This translates into CASREVGGKEVAQHF.

Of note for this clone: This sample also contains other DNA sequences that code for the same CDR3. This chain connects TRBV5-1 to TRBJ2-7; D not resolved. The V gene lost 0 bases and the J gene lost 2 bases, with 9 bases spanning the gap. The V gene's germline CDR1 is SGHRS and CDR2 YFSETQ. The CDR3 sequence is 14 residues long. Written as DNA, the CDR3 is TGCGCCAGCAGCTTGGACAGAGCGACCTACGAGCAGTACTTC. Amino acid sequence: CASSLDRATYEQYF.